Only a few counts were recorded for the clone carrying this T cell receptor beta chain. Its antigen is as yet unknown. The record originates from a study of molecular identifiers for immune sequencing clone quantification. Study results and limitations: The study found clones above 20 RNA copies held over 98% of effector molecules and under 1% in naive cells.

With 10%, 30% or 50% of RNA, roughly 17,000 to 1,000,000 naive CD8 T cells were sequenced. Sorting captured naive CD8 T cells as CD8+CD4-CCR7+CD45RA+. Germline-derived CDR1 and CDR2 are KGHSH and LQKENI. CDR3 length: 17 residues. Trimming shortened V by 2 bases and J by 0 bases, and 15 bases separated the two germline ends. Previously described methods with listed TCR primers produced the bulk TCR libraries. From the PCR reads, TCRdb called clonotypes with MiXCR, one entry per CDR3 protein. The data show about 640,000 distinct CDR3 sequences, with 15% to 20% seen just once and 0.85% held by the top ten.

This TCR derives from a human donor in good health. Some libraries in this study had Jurkat cell RNA spiked in. The sample was naive CD8+ T cells from blood, with Jurkat cell RNA spiked in. The subset denotes: FACS-sorted CD8+CD4-CCR7+CD45RA+ naive T cells. The chain links TRBV18 to TRBJ2-3; TRBD2 might be the D (6 bases). The CDR3 region is CASSPGPGGTSTDTQYF. In DNA, the CDR3 is TGTGCCAGCTCACCAGGCCCTGGGGGGACTAGCACAGATACGCAGTATTTT.